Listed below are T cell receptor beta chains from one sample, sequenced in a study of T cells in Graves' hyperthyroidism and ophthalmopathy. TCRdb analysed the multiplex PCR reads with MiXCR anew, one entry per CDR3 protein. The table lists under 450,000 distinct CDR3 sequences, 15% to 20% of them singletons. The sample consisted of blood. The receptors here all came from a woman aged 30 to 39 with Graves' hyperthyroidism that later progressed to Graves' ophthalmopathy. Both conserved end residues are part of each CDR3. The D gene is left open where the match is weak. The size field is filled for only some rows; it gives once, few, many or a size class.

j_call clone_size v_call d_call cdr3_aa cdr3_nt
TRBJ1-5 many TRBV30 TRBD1 CAWSPGQASNQPQHF TGTGCCTGGAGTCCAGGACAGGCAAGCAATCAGCCCCAGCATTTT
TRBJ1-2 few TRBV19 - CASSTRQAWPGYTF TGTGCCAGTAGTACCCGACAGGCCTGGCCTGGCTACACCTTC
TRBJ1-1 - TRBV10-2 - CASSDVPTGNTEAFF TGCGCCAGCAGTGATGTTCCAACGGGGAACACTGAAGCTTTCTTT
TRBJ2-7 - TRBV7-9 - CASSLGQNDIYEQYF TGTGCCAGCAGCTTAGGGCAGAACGACATCTACGAGCAGTACTTC
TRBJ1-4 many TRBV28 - CASSAGGVLFF TGTGCCAGCAGTGCGGGGGGAGTACTGTTTTTT
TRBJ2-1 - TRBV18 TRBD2 CASSQGLAGNNEQFF TGTGCCAGCTCACAAGGACTAGCGGGAAACAATGAGCAGTTCTTC
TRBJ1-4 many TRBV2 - CASSGRDTSLTNEKLFF TGTGCCAGCAGTGGCCGGGACACATCCTTAACTAATGAAAAACTGTTTTTT
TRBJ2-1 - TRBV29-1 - CSVTSQGRNEQFF TGCAGCGTTACTAGTCAGGGACGAAATGAGCAGTTCTTC
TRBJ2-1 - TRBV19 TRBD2 CASSISLAGREQFF TGTGCCAGTAGTATCTCACTAGCGGGACGCGAGCAGTTCTTC
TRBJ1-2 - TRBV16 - CASRQMMGRGGYTF TGTGCCAGCAGACAAATGATGGGGAGAGGAGGCTACACCTTC
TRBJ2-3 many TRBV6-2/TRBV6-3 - CASSYSTAYTDTQYF TGTGCCAGCAGTTACTCGACTGCCTACACAGATACGCAGTATTTT
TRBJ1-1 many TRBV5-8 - CASRGLGPEAFF TGTGCCAGCAGAGGTTTGGGACCTGAAGCTTTCTTT
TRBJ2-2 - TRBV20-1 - CSARGTSNTGELFF TGCAGTGCTAGAGGGACCTCCAACACCGGGGAGCTGTTTTTT
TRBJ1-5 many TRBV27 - CASSLMFSNQPQHF TGTGCCAGCAGTTTAATGTTTAGCAATCAGCCCCAGCATTTT
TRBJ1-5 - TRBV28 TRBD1 CASRPIGTGSGQPQHF TGTGCCAGCAGACCGATCGGGACAGGGTCGGGTCAGCCCCAGCATTTT
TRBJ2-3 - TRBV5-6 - CASSLKQAFYTDTQYF TGTGCCAGCAGCTTGAAACAGGCCTTTTACACAGATACGCAGTATTTT
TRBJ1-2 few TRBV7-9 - CASSLGSDYGYTF TGTGCCAGCAGCCTAGGGTCGGATTATGGCTACACCTTC
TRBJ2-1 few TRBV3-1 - CASSQGLPVQFF TGTGCCAGCAGCCAAGGACTGCCCGTGCAGTTCTTC
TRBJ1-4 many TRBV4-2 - CASSVIGGRDEKLFF TGTGCCAGCAGCGTTATCGGAGGGAGGGATGAAAAACTGTTTTTT
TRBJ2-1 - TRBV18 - CASSPNFQGDFWHEQFF TGTGCCAGCTCACCGAATTTTCAGGGAGATTTTTGGCATGAGCAGTTCTTC
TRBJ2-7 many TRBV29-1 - CSAQGIDEQYF TGCAGCGCTCAGGGGATCGACGAGCAGTACTTC
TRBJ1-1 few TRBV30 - CAGGGGAGLTEAFF TGTGCCGGTGGGGGGGGCGCGGGCCTCACTGAAGCTTTCTTT
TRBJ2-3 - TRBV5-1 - CASSSRGNFNTQYF TGCGCCAGCAGCTCCCGCGGTAACTTCAATACGCAGTATTTT
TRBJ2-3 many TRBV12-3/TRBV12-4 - CASTIGVDSTDTQYF TGTGCCAGCACCATAGGCGTGGATAGCACAGATACGCAGTATTTT
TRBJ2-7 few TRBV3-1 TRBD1 CASSRGTVAYEQYF TGTGCCAGCAGCCGGGGGACAGTCGCCTACGAGCAGTACTTC
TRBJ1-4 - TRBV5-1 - CASSVDEKLFF TGCGCCAGCAGCGTCGATGAAAAACTGTTTTTT
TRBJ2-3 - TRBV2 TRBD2 CASLAGGPNTQYF TGTGCCAGCTTAGCGGGGGGGCCTAATACGCAGTATTTT
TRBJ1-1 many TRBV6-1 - CASSEAGPWLGTEAFF TGTGCCAGCAGTGAAGCGGGGCCGTGGCTGGGGACTGAAGCTTTCTTT
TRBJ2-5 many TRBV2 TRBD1 CASSERGTGAAQETQYF TGTGCCAGCAGCGAACGGGGGACAGGCGCGGCCCAAGAGACCCAGTACTTC
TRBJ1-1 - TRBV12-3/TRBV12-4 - CASSKQALEAFF TGTGCCAGCAGCAAACAGGCGCTTGAAGCTTTCTTT